These 25 T cell receptor beta chains came from one sample sequenced in a study of T cell repertoires in cytomegalovirus infection. MiXCR was run by TCRdb on the reads, yielding one entry per CDR3 protein. The repertoire consists of hundreds of thousands of distinct CDR3 sequences, with 6% to 8% occurring once and the leading ten covering about 6%. Source material: PBMCs. Receptors were obtained from a human donor in good health (CMV status not recorded). Some clones in this sample may be carry-over from other donors' samples.

The chain has TRBV18 and TRBJ1-5; tentative D call: TRBD1 (5 bases). V was trimmed by 2 bases and J by 5 bases, leaving 13 bases between them. The CDR3 contains 15 residues. CDR1 is KGHSH, CDR2 LQKENI, per germline. Written as DNA, the CDR3 is TGTGCCAGCTCACCAACGGACACGAGCTATCAGCCCCAGCATTTT. Amino acid sequence: CASSPTDTSYQPQHF.

This clonotype has a handful of counts. The chain is built from TRBV10-1 and TRBJ2-1; 7 bases match TRBD1. The length of the CDR3 is 15 residues. V was pared by 2 bases and J by 3 bases, with 4 bases of the junction left unmatched. Germline V gene sequence: CDR1 WNHNN, CDR2 SYGVQD (reference sequence). CDR3 amino acids: CASSEPGTDYNEQFF. The CDR3, as DNA: TGCGCCAGCAGTGAGCCGGGGACAGACTACAATGAGCAGTTCTTC.

This clonotype was seen repeatedly, ten times or more. The chain combines TRBV7-2 with TRBJ1-1, with 7 bases lining up with TRBD1. Germline CDR1 is SGHTA and CDR2 is FQGNSA. There are 15 residues in the CDR3. The junction had 10 bases not matched to a gene; V was cut back by 0 bases and J by 9 bases. The CDR3 region is CASSLAAGTVSKAFF. CDR3 bases: TGTGCCAGCAGCTTAGCAGCAGGGACAGTCTCTAAAGCTTTCTTT.

This clonotype was seen repeatedly, ten times or more. V is TRBV7-2 and J is TRBJ2-1; a possible D gene is TRBD1 (6 bases). The CDR3 loop spans 15 amino acids. CDR1 is SGHTA and CDR2 is FQGNSA in the germline V gene. With 5 bases removed from V and 2 bases from J, the gap between germline ends came to 13 bases. The CDR3 reads CASSTNRDAYNEQFF. The CDR3 nucleotides read TGTGCCAGCAGCACCAACAGGGATGCCTACAATGAGCAGTTCTTC.

The table lists this clonotype with many counts. In nucleotides, the CDR3 is TGTGCCAGCAGTTTCGGGGGCCAAAATGAGCAGTTCTTC. This codes for CASSFGGQNEQFF. V usage is TRBV6-6 and J usage is TRBJ2-1; the D gene could be TRBD1 or TRBD2 (6 bases each). The CDR3 has 13 residues. Trimming left V 4 bases short and J 7 bases short, with 11 bases between. Germline assignment: CDR1 MNHNY and CDR2 SVGAGI (reference sequence).

This clonotype was picked up many times. The chain combines TRBV7-2 with TRBJ2-6; D not certain. CDR3 length: 11 residues. The germline gives CDR1 SGHTA, CDR2 FQGNSA. V lost 2 bases and J 14 bases, leaving 7 bases between the germline ends. For the CDR3, the DNA is TGTGCCAGCAGCTTATCGGGCCTCCTGACTTTC. Its translation: CASSLSGLLTF.

In this sample, this clonotype turned up many times. The chain recombines TRBV7-9 with TRBJ2-1; D call uncertain. Trimming pared 1 base from V and 9 bases from J, leaving 4 bases between. The CDR3 is 11 amino acids. The germline gives CDR1 SEHNR, CDR2 FQNEAQ (reference sequence). The CDR3 reads CASSLEGEQFF. Written as DNA, the CDR3 is TGTGCCAGCAGCTTAGAAGGTGAGCAGTTCTTC.

This clonotype has ten or more counts. The chain couples TRBV7-9 to TRBJ2-2; D is ambiguous. The CDR3 is 14 amino acids. CDR1 and CDR2 (germline): SEHNR, FQNEAQ (reference sequence). The V gene lost 5 bases and the J gene lost 1 base, with 8 bases spanning the gap. For the CDR3, the DNA is TGTGCCAGCAGCACATCAATGAACACCGGGGAGCTGTTTTTT. Amino acids: CASSTSMNTGELFF.

This clonotype was observed many times. This chain links TRBV7-9 with TRBJ2-1; TRBD2 aligns across 10 bases. This CDR3 has 14 residues. The germline gives CDR1 SEHNR, CDR2 FQNEAQ (reference sequence). The V gene end was trimmed by 5 bases and the J gene end by 8 bases; junction bases not matched to a gene: 6. Written as DNA, the CDR3 is TGTGCCAGCAGCCTGGGGCTAGCGGGGGATGAGCAGTTCTTC. Amino acid sequence: CASSLGLAGDEQFF.

There are many counts of this clonotype. The chain has TRBV5-1 and TRBJ1-5; 9 nucleotides agree with TRBD1. CDR1 is SGHRS and CDR2 is YFSETQ in the germline V gene. The CDR3 extends over 15 amino acids. V was pared by 4 bases and J by 7 bases, with 9 bases of the junction left unmatched. The CDR3 region is CASSRGDREGQPQHF. The CDR3 DNA follows: TGCGCCAGCAGCCGAGGGGACAGGGAGGGCCAGCCCCAGCATTTT.

This clonotype appeared many times. The chain is built from TRBV6-2 or TRBV6-3 and TRBJ2-6; 7 nucleotides match TRBD1. The germline V gene encodes CDR1 MNHEY and CDR2 SVGEGT. The CDR3 has 16 amino acids. V lost 6 bases, J lost 3 bases, and 8 bases stayed unmatched. The CDR3 DNA is TGTGCCAGCAGAGAGACAGGGTCGTTTGGGGCCAACGTCCTGACTTTC. Its translation is CASRETGSFGANVLTF.

This clonotype showed up many times. The chain couples TRBV18 to TRBJ2-7; 10 nucleotides align to TRBD1. The CDR3 consists of 14 residues. Germline lookup yields CDR1 KGHSH and CDR2 LQKENI. The V and J ends lost 3 bases and 6 bases, in that order; junction bases with no gene match: 5. The DNA of the CDR3 is TGTGCCAGCTCACCCCAGACAGGGGGCCGCGAGCAGTACTTC. Translated: CASSPQTGGREQYF.

This clonotype appeared many times. The chain joins TRBV20-1 to TRBJ1-1; D unresolved. V lost 6 bases to trimming and J lost 2 bases, with 4 bases between them. Germline V lookup: CDR1 DFQATT, CDR2 SNEGSKA (reference sequence). The CDR3 is 10 residues long. In nucleotides, the CDR3 is TGCAGTGCCCCCAACACTGAAGCTTTCTTT. Encoded protein: CSAPNTEAFF.

This clonotype was detected many times. This chain joins TRBV12-3 or TRBV12-4 and TRBJ1-1, with 9 bases that match TRBD1. The CDR3 length is 14 residues. J lost 0 bases, V lost 7 bases, and 3 bases had no gene match. CDR3 amino acids: CASTWDRVNTEAFF. In DNA, the CDR3 is TGTGCCAGCACCTGGGACAGGGTGAACACTGAAGCTTTCTTT.

This clonotype came up many times. The V and J genes are TRBV5-8 and TRBJ2-7, with D uncertain. Germline V lookup: CDR1 SGHTS, CDR2 YDEGEE. Trimming shortened V by 5 bases and J by 2 bases, and 11 bases separated the two germline ends. CDR3 length equals 13 residues. CDR3 nucleotides: TGTGCCAGCAGTGCCGGGTATACCTACGAGCAGTACTTC. Translating it yields CASSAGYTYEQYF.

This clonotype was seen many times. J is TRBJ1-5 and V is TRBV15; D is unresolved. CDR3 length: 14 residues. Germline assignment: CDR1 LNHNV and CDR2 YYDKDF (reference sequence). V shed 8 bases and J shed 5 bases, with 16 bases lying between them. In DNA form, the CDR3 reads TGTGCCACCGCTCCTGGAGGGAGGGATCAGCCCCAGCATTTT. Its protein product is CATAPGGRDQPQHF.

This clonotype was seen repeatedly, ten times or more. The J gene is TRBJ2-7, the V gene TRBV15, with 7 nucleotides matching TRBD1. CDR3 length: 18 amino acids. In germline, CDR1 is LNHNV, CDR2 YYDKDF (reference sequence). J lost 7 bases, V lost 4 bases, and 22 bases had no gene match. The CDR3 DNA follows: TGTGCCACCAGCACGAGGGAGATAACGACAGGGAAGACGACTGAGCAGTACTTC. Protein: CATSTREITTGKTTEQYF.

The V gene is TRBV10-2, the J gene TRBJ2-3, with D possibly matching TRBD2 (5 bases). V shed 7 bases and J shed 1 base, with 6 bases lying between them. In germline, CDR1 is WSHSY, CDR2 SAAADI. The CDR3 totals 12 residues. This CDR3 reads CASTGGTDTQYF. The DNA of the CDR3 is TGCGCCAGCACCGGGGGCACAGATACGCAGTATTTT.

This clonotype was counted ten times or more. Here the CDR3 reads CASSIGGGNLYEQYF. The CDR3, as DNA: TGTGCCAGCAGCATAGGGGGGGGCAACCTCTACGAGCAGTACTTC. The chain links TRBV7-2 to TRBJ2-7, with D tentatively TRBD2 (7 bases). CDR3 length: 15 residues. Germline V CDR1 and CDR2: SGHTA, FQGNSA. Trimming took 5 bases from V and 3 from J, leaving 17 bases between them.

The sample holds many counts of this clonotype. CDR3 loop: CASSYSADRNSPLHF. CDR3 DNA: TGTGCCAGCAGTTACTCGGCAGACCGTAATTCACCCCTCCACTTT. The chain couples TRBV6-5 to TRBJ1-6; D is uncertain. The germline V and J ends were trimmed by 0 bases and 6 bases, with 9 bases remaining between them. The germline V gene has CDR1 MNHEY and CDR2 SVGAGI. The CDR3 sequence is 15 residues long.

This clonotype was counted between two and nine times. The genes are TRBV20-1 and TRBJ2-7; D is ambiguous. The V end lost 5 bases, the J end lost 1 base, and 15 bases lay between the germline ends. There are 14 residues in the CDR3. The germline V gene has CDR1 DFQATT and CDR2 SNEGSKA (reference sequence). The CDR3 sequence is CSAGRDGISYEQYF. The CDR3 region has the DNA TGCAGTGCTGGACGCGACGGAATTTCCTACGAGCAGTACTTC.

This clonotype was found many times. The chain employs TRBV7-2 and TRBJ2-2; D is undetermined. Germline V gene sequence: CDR1 SGHTA, CDR2 FQGNSA. Trimming shortened V by 0 bases and J by 2 bases, and 7 bases separated the two germline ends. The CDR3 covers 15 residues. CDR3 sequence (DNA): TGTGCCAGCAGCTTAGCTCTTGGAAACACCGGGGAGCTGTTTTTT. This codes for CASSLALGNTGELFF.

This clonotype was observed at least ten times. The V gene is TRBV20-1, the J gene TRBJ2-5; D gene unclear. The germline V and J ends were trimmed by 4 bases and 5 bases, with 8 bases remaining between them. The CDR3 extends over 11 amino acids. The V gene's germline CDR1 is DFQATT and CDR2 SNEGSKA (reference sequence). The CDR3 DNA is TGCAGTGCTATATTGGGGGAGACCCAGTACTTC. Translation: CSAILGETQYF.

CDR3 amino acids: CASGLTSLNTEAFF. In DNA, the CDR3 is TGTGCCAGCGGGCTCACTTCTCTGAACACTGAAGCTTTCTTT. The chain uses TRBV6-2 or TRBV6-3 and TRBJ1-1; D gene unclear. The CDR3 is 14 amino acids. CDR1 is MNHEY, CDR2 SVGEGT, per germline. V shed 8 bases and J shed 0 bases, with 13 bases lying between them.

At least ten counts were recorded for this clonotype. CDR3 nucleotides: TGTGCCAGCAGCTTAACCCCGGCGGGGACCCAGTACTTC. Translation gives CASSLTPAGTQYF. V and J are TRBV7-2 and TRBJ2-5, with D possibly being TRBD2 (5 bases). With 2 bases removed from V and 7 bases from J, the gap between germline ends came to 11 bases. Looked up from germline, CDR1 is SGHTA and CDR2 is FQGNSA. This CDR3 has 13 residues.